This T cell receptor beta chain was profiled in a study of cytomegalovirus exposure and HLA in healthy donors (dated by TCRdb to 2016 to 2017). For the study in its entirety: An earlier analysis of about 560 of the donors reported about 300 Gb of sequence data and around 100 million unique TCR beta sequences obtained from some 200 million T cells. An early release covering about 600 HLA-typed donors comprised about 310 gigabases of sequencing data and 85 million or so unique TCR sequences. The genetic ancestry cluster associated with self-reported Caucasian donors included around 76% of the roughly 360 genotyped donors. The study was designed to test whether signatures of past pathogen exposure could be identified by cataloging public T cell receptors. The study used immunosequencing to profile the T cell repertoires of more than 650 subjects and linked those repertoires to cytomegalovirus serostatus. In addition to the first cohort of around 670 subjects, a separate validation cohort of about 120 different subjects was used. To predict cytomegalovirus infection status, the study brought together high-throughput TCR immunosequencing, statistical association of individual TCRs with disease status, and machine learning. A later analysis re-examined previously published TCR beta repertoires from several hundred donors and added high-resolution HLA genotyping to investigate patterns of TCR occurrence. In the later analysis, no new phenotypic data were used to find candidate immune exposures; instead, reliance was placed on TCR beta sequences and their occurrence across donors. An earlier analysis of some 600 of the donors applied high-throughput TCR beta sequencing to assess whether each TCR beta V gene segment acted as functional or pseudogenic. Donor age, sex, ethnicity and CMV serostatus were collected together with the repertoire data. In a later genetic analysis, genome-wide SNP genotypes for about 55% of the 666 donors were used, and that subset was treated as a discovery cohort. Every discovery cohort repertoire had been produced on one sequencing platform. Class I and class II HLA loci were covered by the typing at four-digit resolution. Typing coverage varied by locus: roughly 620-640 donors for A, B, C, DRB1 and DQB1; approximately 520 for DQA1; about 590 for DPA1; some 470 for DPB1. A handful of DR-DQ haplotypes were handled as single units for association and clustering because linkage in the cohort was strong. Among about 400 genotyped donors of the cohort, an average of around 220,000 unique TCR beta nucleotide sequences was sequenced per donor, of which about 18% were non-productive.

V is pared back by 8 bases and J by 1 base, with 19 bases lying between the germline termini. The CDR3 has 15 amino acids, counting the end cysteine and phenylalanine. The CDR3 DNA has 45 bases and is translated from base 1. Taken from the germline V gene, the CDR1 and CDR2 loops are SQVTM and ANQGSEA. The receptor library was made with the immunoSEQ multiplex PCR assay. A mixture of 60 forward primers for TCR Vbeta segments and 13 reverse primers for TCR Jbeta segments was used in the multiplex PCR. A multiplex PCR assay on genomic DNA amplified the CDR3 region of rearranged TCR beta genes. Amplified TCR beta libraries were sequenced as 87-base-pair reads on the Illumina HiSeq System. In the paper's pipeline: Across the 670 or so repertoires, a later analysis counted tens of millions of unique TCR beta chains, 9.5 million to 13 million of which were shared by at least two donors. To remove PCR and sequencing errors, raw reads were error-corrected and collapsed into unique sequences using a nearest-neighbor algorithm that merged closely related sequences. V, D and J gene segments were assigned by aligning CDR3 sequences to IMGT reference sequences. For a sequence to be retained, a match of at least six nucleotides was required to both a V gene segment and a J gene segment. A rearrangement counted as productive if the CDR3 had no stop codons and remained in frame with V and J, and every other rearrangement counted as non-productive. CDR3 was defined by IMGT convention, running from the second conserved V-encoded cysteine to the conserved J-encoded phenylalanine. The earlier analysis of 450 to 750 of the donors excluded any sequence lacking an unambiguous match to a single V gene segment. In an earlier analysis of approximately 500 of the donors, a V segment was called functional when productive rearrangements were above 56.7%, and segregating when the standard deviation between donors exceeded 5%. A statistical classification framework was built for diagnosing cytomegalovirus status from the catalog of TCR beta chain sequences. In a later analysis, TCR nucleotide sequences were compared against IMGT/GENE-DB human TR gene sequences so that V and J genes could be assigned. A later analysis assigned CDR3 sequences and most-parsimonious VDJ recombination scenarios with the TCRdist pipeline. In a later analysis, each TCR beta chain was defined by its CDR3 amino acid sequence together with its V-gene family, and reads without a unique V-gene family were excluded. A later analysis removed several hundred highly shared, low-generation-probability nucleotide sequences to deal with suspected cross-contamination and a sequencing artifact. A later analysis calculated a clonal expansion index for each public chain from normalized within-repertoire ranks of inferred template counts. In a later analysis, generation probabilities were computed with a VDJ recombination model fitted to out-of-frame rearrangements, and the resulting probabilities were checked against IGoR. In a later analysis, hypergeometric tests were used to score TCR-TCR, TCR-HLA and TCR-CMV co-occurrence, with a repertoire-size bias correction applied to TCR pairs. To estimate false discovery rates, a later analysis permuted the HLA or CMV assignments 20 times. In a later analysis, co-occurring TCRs were grouped with DBSCAN, and TCRdist sequence similarity was added when clustering was performed within HLA-allele-positive subsets. Repertoires with fewer than 30,000 or more than 120,000 public chains, plus five repertoires with anomalous nucleotide sharing, were excluded from co-occurrence clustering. This immuneACCESS table, as held by TCRdb, lists in-frame sequences with V and J called but not all clones. Of the missing ones, under half trace to an unresolved V gene in checked studies; the others have no known cause. V, J and clone size reflect that table, while D and trimming were determined from the DNA. The sample profile shows around 100,000 clones; approximately 80% of them were found once. The biggest ten clones account for roughly 4.9% of the sample.

A word on this clone: The clone's antigen remains unknown. Base-call qualities are not available, and no considerably larger clone is one nucleotide away.

What the research found in general, with its limitations: In a later analysis, several top co-occurrence clusters were reported to appear linked to parvovirus B19, influenza, CMV and Epstein-Barr virus. It was suggested by the authors that the approach could potentially be generalized to other disease states and immunological phenotypes. Roughly 17 rarely observed V segments, including chromosome 9 orphons, were excluded from the earlier analysis of about 610 of the donors because counts were too low. Only TCR beta chains were sequenced in this cohort, and the absence of alpha or paired-chain data limited detectable features. The presence/absence analyses assumed that sequencing depth was roughly uniform across donors, and that assumption may not be true. A further reported finding was that TCR beta sequences accurately predicted the HLA-A and HLA-B alleles for most subjects in the first cohort. A later analysis found that TCR association rates varied across HLA loci, with DRB1 alleles showing the most associated TCRs and HLA-C alleles the fewest. Compared with the roughly 700-donor mean, donors in an Asian-associated ancestry cluster had fewer N-insertions in productive TCRs, according to a later genetic analysis. A few of the identified cytomegalovirus-associated TCR beta chains were confirmed in vitro to be specific for cytomegalovirus antigens. In the study, about 150 TCR beta chains were listed as associated with cytomegalovirus. When HLA alleles, especially DR and DQ, strongly co-occurred, TCR associations were difficult to assign to individual alleles. The classifier was reported to diagnose cytomegalovirus status with high specificity and sensitivity in both the original and validation cohorts. A later analysis associated about 18,000 TCR beta sequences with specific HLA alleles at a false discovery rate of 0.05. Linkage disequilibrium might explain the correlated functional status among segregating V segments, but an unknown experimental factor could not be excluded. In a later analysis, most CMV-associated TCR beta chains were found to appear HLA-restricted, with HLA associations seemingly driven largely by CMV exposure. A group of highly shared sequence variants was considered likely to be a technical artifact of the sequencing pipeline. An earlier analysis of approximately 570 of the donors showed that most TCR beta V segments appeared in productive rearrangements either about 87% or about 30% of the time, which broadly matched IMGT annotations. Across donors, most TCR sequences were observed very rarely, whereas some public TCRs were present in many individuals. CMV serostatus was the only immune exposure information available for the cohort. In a later analysis, HLA-associated TCR beta chains were found to be more clonally expanded and to have lower generation probabilities than equally common non-associated chains. V-gene and J-gene trimming of TCR beta chains was associated with a missense DCLRE1C variant in a later genetic analysis, and the association was replicated in an independent cohort. HLA typing was unavailable for some donors at each locus, so association tests used only the typed subset. Because the 87-base-pair reads could not distinguish some IMGT-functional V segments, including TRBV6-2 and TRBV6-3, those segments were excluded.

The cohort comprised under 700 healthy bone marrow donors. All cohort members were sampled while nominally healthy, although unrecorded immune exposures were likely present. The donor was CMV seropositive and was included in the group of 250 to 350 seropositive cohort members. A peripheral blood sample was provided by each donor, and peripheral blood mononuclear cells were used for TCR beta sequencing. The Qiagen DNeasy Blood Extraction Kit was used to extract genomic DNA from the blood cell samples. This receptor was obtained from a woman between 18 and 30 years old in good health and CMV-seropositive. The chain couples TRBV29-1 to TRBJ2-3; TRBD1 could be the D gene, as 6 bases match. Sequences were obtained from PBMCs. The CDR3 protein is CSPYGQLVGTDTQYF. The DNA sequence is as follows: TGCAGCCCCTACGGACAGTTGGTGGGCACAGATACGCAGTATTTT.